The text below deals with one TCR beta chain. The antigen remains undetermined. These data originate in a study of CD8 T cells in ankylosing spondylitis. Study-wide results and limits: The clones that were linked to disease were reported to be significantly enriched in matched synovial fluid samples from ankylosing spondylitis patients. Seemingly distinctive of ankylosing spondylitis blood was a TCR beta motif formed by eight highly homologous variants.

MiXCR, run by TCRdb on the 5' RACE reads, gives a single entry per CDR3 protein. The sample lists about 260,000 distinct CDR3 sequences, 20% to 30% occurring once. This CDR3 has 13 amino acids. V was pared by 6 bases and J by 4 bases, with 12 bases between. Germline V gene sequence: CDR1 MNHNS, CDR2 SASEGT. The sequenced sample was blood, either unsorted or a sorted T cell fraction (not recorded which). The V call is TRBV6-1, the J call TRBJ1-2, with D perhaps matching TRBD1 (6 bases). The source of this sequence is a male donor with ankylosing spondylitis or in good health (not recorded which). The CDR3 DNA reads TGTGCCAGCAGAGAACAGGGAACCTATGGCTACACCTTC. Residues: CASREQGTYGYTF.